The 12 T cell receptor beta chains below were found in one sample sequenced in a study of beta chain features in type 1 diabetes. Expressed TCRB transcripts were sequenced because the entire RNA isolate underwent reverse transcription. Data came from immunoSEQ multiplex PCR; TCRdb stores just in-frame clones and leaves some out. The table includes hundreds of thousands of clones, approximately 14% detected once. Sequenced sample: central memory CD4+ T cells from blood. The receptor source for this set is a young man in good health.

Only a few counts were recorded for this clone. V is TRBV9 and J is TRBJ1-4; tentative D call: TRBD1 (6 bases). V was shortened by 0 bases and J by 3 bases, with 12 bases between the two germline ends. This CDR3 is built from 16 residues. The germline gives CDR1 SGDLS, CDR2 YYNGEE. CDR3 residues: CASSVAGQTSNEKLFF. The CDR3 DNA follows: TGTGCCAGCAGCGTAGCAGGACAGACTTCTAATGAAAAACTGTTTTTT.

The chain carries TRBV11-3 and TRBJ2-4, with TRBD1 matching over 7 bases. The germline CDR1 and CDR2 sequences are SGHNT and YENEEA. CDR3 size: 17 residues. Trimming at V came to 0 bases and at J to 4 bases, leaving 9 bases not matched to a gene. This CDR3 is CASSLDRITGAKNIQYF. The CDR3 bases are TGTGCCAGCAGCTTAGATAGAATCACAGGGGCAAAAAACATTCAGTACTTC.

There are a few counts of this clone. This chain connects TRBV13 to TRBJ2-2; no definite D call. This CDR3 is built from 14 residues. In germline, CDR1 is PRHDT, CDR2 FYEKMQ (reference sequence). V was cut by 6 bases and J by 6 bases, with 14 bases left in between. The CDR3 reads CASRGRTMAGELFF. The DNA of the CDR3 is TGTGCCAGCAGGGGAAGGACCATGGCCGGGGAGCTGTTTTTT.

This sequence joins TRBV10-3 and TRBJ1-2; D unclear. The CDR3 spans 14 residues. The germline gives CDR1 ENHRY, CDR2 SYGVKD. With 4 bases removed from V and 8 bases from J, the gap between germline ends came to 17 bases. The CDR3 bases are TGTGCCATCAGTGTAAGGGAGGGTCCGGAAGGCTACACCTTC. It codes for CAISVREGPEGYTF.

V is TRBV5-1 and J is TRBJ2-2, with TRBD2 identical over 10 bases. The V gene end was trimmed by 1 base and the J gene end by 2 bases; junction bases not matched to a gene: 8. The CDR3 is 18 residues long. Germline values: CDR1 SGHRS, CDR2 YFSETQ. CDR3 region: CASSLFLRTSGNTGELFF. In DNA, the CDR3 is TGCGCCAGCAGCTTGTTCCTTAGGACTAGCGGTAACACCGGGGAGCTGTTTTTT.

This clone was detected a few times. The chain recombines TRBV4-2 with TRBJ1-4; D not resolved. CDR3 length: 12 residues. The germline CDR1 and CDR2 sequences are LGHNA and YNFKEQ. V was trimmed by 2 bases and J by 7 bases, leaving 5 bases between them. The CDR3 nucleotides are TGTGCCAGCAGCCAATGGGGTGAAAAACTGTTTTTT. This encodes CASSQWGEKLFF.

This clone was seen a few times. The chain employs TRBV7-8 and TRBJ2-4; 8 nucleotides line up with TRBD1. Germline trimming cut 0 bases from V and 6 bases from J; bases unmatched to any gene: 4. CDR1 is SGHVS, CDR2 FQNEAQ, per germline. The CDR3 consists of 15 residues. CDR3 in DNA: TGTGCCAGCAGCTTAGCAGCAGGGGGCGGAAACATTCAGTACTTC. Translating it yields CASSLAAGGGNIQYF.

Turning to this clone: This may come from a read error, since a much larger clone is one base off. The rearrangement links TRBV4-2 to TRBJ2-1; the match to TRBD2 covers 10 bases. The CDR3 extends over 15 amino acids. Losses at the gene ends were 4 bases for V and 7 bases for J; bases not matched to a gene: 7. Per the germline V gene, CDR1 is LGHNA and CDR2 is YNFKEQ. The CDR3 is CASSLDSGRTNEQFF. CDR3 bases: TGTGCCAGCAGCCTGGATAGCGGGAGGACAAATGAGCAGTTCTTC.

This clone has just a few counts. The rearrangement joins TRBV9 to TRBJ2-5; 8 positions agree with TRBD2. Germline V gives CDR1 SGDLS, CDR2 YYNGEE. Losses at the gene ends were 3 bases for V and 1 base for J; bases not matched to a gene: 8. This CDR3 has 16 residues. The CDR3 coding sequence is TGTGCCAGCAGCGCCCACGGGGCGGGGGGCCAAGAGACCCAGTACTTC. Its translation: CASSAHGAGGQETQYF.

This clone was observed a handful of times. This rearrangement joins TRBV25-1 to TRBJ2-5, with D hard to call. V was pared by 4 bases and J by 2 bases, with 8 bases between. Germline-derived CDR1 and CDR2 are MGHDK and SYGVNS. This CDR3 is 13 amino acids long. This CDR3 is CASSGWGQETQYF. The CDR3, as DNA: TGTGCCAGCAGTGGGTGGGGTCAAGAGACCCAGTACTTC.

The chain recombines TRBV7-9 with TRBJ2-3, with 8 positions matching TRBD2. This CDR3 has 15 amino acids. Trimming at V came to 5 bases and at J to 3 bases, leaving 7 bases not matched to a gene. Germline assignment: CDR1 SEHNR and CDR2 FQNEAQ (reference sequence). CDR3: CASSPGGRRTDTQYF. The CDR3 nucleotides read TGTGCCAGCAGCCCCGGCGGGAGGCGGACAGATACGCAGTATTTT.

In its sample, this clone was seen a few times. The identical CDR3 is also encoded by other nucleotide sequences in the sample. The chain couples TRBV5-1 to TRBJ2-3, with 9 bases aligning to TRBD2. This CDR3 has 15 amino acids. Losses at the gene ends were 0 bases for V and 3 bases for J; bases not matched to a gene: 2. From germline, CDR1 is SGHRS and CDR2 YFSETQ. CDR3 loop: CASSLALAGTDTQYF. The CDR3 nucleotides read TGCGCCAGCAGCTTGGCCCTAGCGGGAACAGATACGCAGTATTTT.